Listed here are 18 T cell receptor beta chains from one sample, sequenced in a study of T-cell memory formation after mild COVID-19. Using its own MiXCR run on the 5' RACE reads, TCRdb lists one record per CDR3 protein. The profile shows 130,000 to 150,000 distinct CDR3 sequences, about 5.5% of them singletons. The material sequenced was PBMCs or a T cell subset sorted from them (not recorded which). The receptor source for this set is an adult woman who had mild COVID-19 (a few samples of this study predate the infection). Cell type and time point are not known.

This clonotype was picked up many times. The chain combines TRBV5-1 with TRBJ2-5, with 10 positions matching TRBD2. Germline-derived CDR1 and CDR2 are SGHRS and YFSETQ. The CDR3 spans 18 residues. With V trimmed by 5 bases and J by 3 bases, 16 bases remained unmatched. In nucleotides, the CDR3 is TGCGCCAGCAGGATCTCTAGCGGGGGCTTTCATAAGGAAGAGACCCAGTACTTC. As protein: CASRISSGGFHKEETQYF.

This clonotype was recorded many times. V is TRBV30 and J is TRBJ2-5; maybe TRBD2 (5 bases). Germline values: CDR1 GTSNPN, CDR2 SVGIG (reference sequence). V was trimmed by 5 bases and J by 3 bases, leaving 13 bases between them. CDR3 length: 13 residues. CDR3 nucleotide sequence: TGTGCCTGGGGCGGGCAGTCAAAAGAGACCCAGTACTTC. Protein sequence: CAWGGQSKETQYF.

This clonotype was counted only a few times. The rearrangement joins TRBV27 to TRBJ1-6; maybe TRBD1 (5 bases). The length of the CDR3 is 17 residues. In germline, CDR1 is MNHEY, CDR2 SMNVEV (reference sequence). V gave up 5 bases and J gave up 1 base, with 15 bases separating them. The CDR3 reads CASSIEGVVSYNSPLHF. CDR3 nucleotide sequence: TGTGCCAGCAGTATCGAAGGGGTTGTATCCTATAATTCACCCCTCCACTTT.

This clonotype was seen more than once but under ten times. The gene calls are TRBV24-1 and TRBJ1-5; perhaps TRBD1 as D (6 bases). CDR1 is KGHDR and CDR2 is SFDVKD in the germline V gene. The CDR3 is 17 residues long. V was cut by 3 bases and J by 1 base, with 15 bases left in between. The CDR3 loop reads CATSDPTRTASNQPQHF. Here the CDR3 DNA reads TGTGCCACCAGTGATCCAACCCGGACAGCGAGCAATCAGCCCCAGCATTTT.

In this sample, this clonotype turned up many times. This chain's CDR3 is CASRDREYEQYF. CDR3 nucleotide sequence: TGTGCCAGCAGGGACAGGGAATACGAGCAGTACTTC. The chain links TRBV6-2 or TRBV6-3 to TRBJ2-7; 8 bases match TRBD1. The CDR3 loop spans 12 amino acids. The germline CDR1 and CDR2 sequences are MNHEY and SVGEGT. The V gene end was trimmed by 6 bases and the J gene end by 4 bases; junction bases not matched to a gene: 2.

This clonotype was seen at least ten times. The chain links TRBV20-1 to TRBJ1-6; tentatively, D is TRBD1 (6 bases). Trimming pared 3 bases from V and 7 bases from J, leaving 19 bases between. CDR1 and CDR2 from the germline V gene are DFQATT and SNEGSKA (reference sequence). This CDR3 has 16 amino acids. The CDR3 coding sequence is TGCAGTGCTAGGGGAGGAACAGGGTTAGGCAATTCACCCCTCCACTTT. It translates to CSARGGTGLGNSPLHF.

This sequence joins TRBV6-2 or TRBV6-3 and TRBJ2-2; weak D call: TRBD1 (5 bases). Trimming cost V 3 bases and J 0 bases, with 11 bases left between them. Germline assignment: CDR1 MNHEY and CDR2 SVGEGT. CDR3 length: 16 amino acids. CDR3 nucleotide sequence: TGTGCCAGCAGTTATCGACAGTCCGCGAACACCGGGGAGCTGTTTTTT. Translating it yields CASSYRQSANTGELFF.

This clonotype was observed at least ten times. The chain employs TRBV7-8 and TRBJ1-3; D unclear. CDR1 is SGHVS and CDR2 is FQNEAQ in the germline V gene. The V end was cut by 5 bases, the J end by 1 base, with 15 bases between. The CDR3 is made up of 16 amino acids. The CDR3 reads CASSPRNTPSGNTIYF. The CDR3 nucleotides are TGTGCCAGCAGCCCTAGGAACACGCCATCTGGAAACACCATATATTTT.

This clonotype has at least ten counts. The rearrangement joins TRBV20-1 to TRBJ2-7; D might be TRBD1 (6 bases). The germline V gene has CDR1 DFQATT and CDR2 SNEGSKA (reference sequence). V lost 4 bases to trimming and J lost 5 bases, with 12 bases between them. The CDR3 is 12 residues long. The CDR3 coding sequence is TGCAGTGCTACGTTAACAGGGAACGAGCAGTACTTC. Its translation: CSATLTGNEQYF.

To note about this clonotype: Given the absence of the conserved phenylalanine or tryptophan at the CDR3 end, a read error is likely. The DNA is omitted, as the CDR3 cannot be located on it reliably, and the CDR3 follows TCRdb's listing. The chain is built from TRBV27 and TRBJ2-1; the table calls TRBD1, which could not be checked here. The CDR3 has 12 amino acids, counting both end residues. Germline-derived CDR1 and CDR2 are MNHEY and SMNVEV (reference sequence). The CDR3 protein is CASSFPGDREKR.

This clonotype was picked up many times. V is TRBV29-1 and J is TRBJ1-2; D not certain. The CDR3 runs 11 residues. Germline values: CDR1 SQVTM, CDR2 ANQGSEA. V lost 4 bases, J lost 4 bases, and 7 bases lay in between. The CDR3 region is CSVAGFYGYTF. The CDR3 coding sequence is TGCAGCGTTGCGGGTTTCTATGGCTACACCTTC.

This chain uses TRBV20-1 with TRBJ2-7; 9 positions match TRBD2. V dropped 1 base and J dropped 5; count of bases not matched to a gene: 9. Germline lookup yields CDR1 DFQATT and CDR2 SNEGSKA (reference sequence). The CDR3 is made up of 15 amino acids. In DNA, the CDR3 is TGCAGTGCTAGAGCCCTCGGACTAGCGATCCACGAGCAGTACTTC. It encodes CSARALGLAIHEQYF.

This clonotype was counted between two and nine times. The chain combines TRBV5-6 with TRBJ2-1; 7 bases align to TRBD1. Trimming at V came to 0 bases and at J to 8 bases, leaving 5 bases not matched to a gene. The V gene's germline CDR1 is SGHDT and CDR2 YYEEEE. This CDR3 spans 14 amino acids. The CDR3 protein is CASSLVEGAYEQFF. CDR3 coding DNA: TGTGCCAGCAGCTTGGTAGAGGGGGCATATGAGCAGTTCTTC.

This chain uses TRBV3-1 with TRBJ2-7; the match to TRBD1 covers 8 bases. Trimming took 0 bases from V and 5 from J; bases not matched to a gene: 12. From germline, CDR1 is LGHDT and CDR2 YNNKEL (reference sequence). CDR3 length: 17 residues. CDR3 in amino acids: CASSQDFVRTGINEQYF. The CDR3 DNA sequence: TGTGCCAGCAGCCAAGATTTTGTTCGGACAGGGATAAACGAGCAGTACTTC.

V and J are TRBV2 and TRBJ2-3; 8 bases align to TRBD2. Germline CDR1 reads SNHLY; CDR2 reads FYNNEI. This CDR3 is built from 16 residues. Trimming cost V 2 bases and J 0 bases; bases outside gene matches: 4. CDR3: CASSEPGGPSTDTQYF. CDR3 in DNA: TGTGCCAGCAGTGAACCGGGGGGGCCAAGCACAGATACGCAGTATTTT.

This clonotype was picked up many times. The chain has TRBV25-1 and TRBJ2-2; 7 positions match TRBD2. Germline CDR1 and CDR2: MGHDK and SYGVNS. V lost 5 bases and J lost 1; bases outside the gene matches: 1. The CDR3 totals 14 residues. The CDR3 reads CASSSGGNTGELFF. The CDR3 nucleotides are TGTGCCAGCAGTTCGGGGGGGAACACCGGGGAGCTGTTTTTT.

This clonotype showed up just a few times. J is TRBJ2-1 and V is TRBV12-3 or TRBV12-4; 14 bases are a match to TRBD2. Trimming cost V 6 bases and J 9 bases; bases outside gene matches: 10. This CDR3 contains 16 residues. CDR3 sequence reads: CASRRSGTSGSGEQFF. The CDR3 DNA reads as TGTGCCAGCAGACGCTCCGGGACTAGCGGGAGTGGTGAGCAGTTCTTC.

This clonotype was counted between two and nine times. This chain links TRBV7-2 with TRBJ2-7; tentative D call: TRBD2 (6 bases). The CDR3 is 14 residues long. Trimming took 5 bases from V and 2 from J, leaving 13 bases between them. CDR1 is SGHTA, CDR2 FQGNSA, per germline. This CDR3 is CASSRRDSAYEQYF. In nucleotides, the CDR3 is TGTGCCAGCAGCCGCCGGGACTCAGCCTACGAGCAGTACTTC.